Given below is one T cell receptor (beta chain) in context. These data belong to a study of blood T cell repertoires in COVID-19. Trimming cost V 2 bases and J 9 bases, with 11 bases left between them. CDR1 and CDR2 from the germline V gene are PRHDT and FYEKMQ (reference sequence). This CDR3 has 13 amino acids. Assay: immunoSEQ multiplex PCR; the TCRdb copy retains only in-frame clones and omits some. The data hold about 210,000 clones, with almost 85% observed a single time. The TCR was taken from a woman aged 45-65 years with active or convalescent COVID-19. The chain recombines TRBV13 with TRBJ1-3; D is ambiguous. Material: peripheral blood. This CDR3 is CASSLLRGATIYF. The CDR3 nucleotides read TGTGCCAGCAGCTTACTACGAGGAGCCACCATATATTTT.